This TCR beta chain was captured in a study of beta chain features in type 1 diabetes. Study-wide context: Regarding age, gender and cell yields, patients proved similar to healthy donors. The study's findings and limits: Researchers report that Type 1 diabetes patients had moderately but significantly shorter TCRB CDR3s across all four CD4+ subsets. A closer apparent resemblance between naive, central memory and Treg TCRB repertoires was seen in patients than in healthy donors. Insertions at VDJ junctions were less frequent in type 1 diabetes patients. These patients also deleted more nucleotides at the same junctions.

Isolated RNA was reverse transcribed in full, so expressed TCRB transcripts were sequenced. Average reads for naive, central memory and regulatory T cell samples were about 3.57 million. Measured with immunoSEQ multiplex PCR; TCRdb has only the in-frame clones, and not every one. The sample includes roughly 350,000 clones, 9.5% to 10% of them seen just once. Deletions cut 5 bases from V and 7 bases from J, with 14 bases between. Germline values: CDR1 SGHTA, CDR2 FQGNSA. The CDR3 is made up of 14 amino acids. As regards this clone: Its antigen is undetermined.

The chain is built from TRBV7-2 and TRBJ2-2, with a possible D match to TRBD2 (6 bases). The sequenced sample was central memory CD4+ T cells from blood. The receptor's source is a man between 25 and 39 years old with type 1 diabetes. The CDR3 region is CASSRVAELGELFF. CDR3 bases: TGTGCCAGCAGCCGAGTAGCGGAACTCGGGGAGCTGTTTTTT.